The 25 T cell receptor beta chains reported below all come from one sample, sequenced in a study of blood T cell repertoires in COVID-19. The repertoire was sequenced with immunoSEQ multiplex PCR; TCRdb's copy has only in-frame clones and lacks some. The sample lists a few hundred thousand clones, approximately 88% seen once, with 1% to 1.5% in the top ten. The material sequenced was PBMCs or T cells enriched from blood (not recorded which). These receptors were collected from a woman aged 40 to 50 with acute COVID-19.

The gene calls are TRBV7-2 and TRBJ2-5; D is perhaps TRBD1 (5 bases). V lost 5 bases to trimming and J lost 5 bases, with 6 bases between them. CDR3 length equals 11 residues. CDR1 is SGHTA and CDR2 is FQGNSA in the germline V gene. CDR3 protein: CASSPGETQYF. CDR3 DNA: TGTGCCAGCAGCCCAGGGGAGACCCAGTACTTC. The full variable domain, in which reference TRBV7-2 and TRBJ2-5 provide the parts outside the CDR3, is GAGVSQSPSNKVTEKGKDVELRCDPISGHTALYWYRQSLGQGLEFLIYFQGNSAPDKSGLPSDRFSAERTGGSVSTLTIQRTQQEDSAVYLCASSPGETQYFGPGTRLLVL.

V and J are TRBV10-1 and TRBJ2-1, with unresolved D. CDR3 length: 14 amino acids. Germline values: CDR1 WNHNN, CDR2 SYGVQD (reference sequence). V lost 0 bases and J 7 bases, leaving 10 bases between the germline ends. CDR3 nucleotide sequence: TGCGCCAGCAGTGAGTCGATGCAGTGGAATGAGCAGTTCTTC. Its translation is CASSESMQWNEQFF.

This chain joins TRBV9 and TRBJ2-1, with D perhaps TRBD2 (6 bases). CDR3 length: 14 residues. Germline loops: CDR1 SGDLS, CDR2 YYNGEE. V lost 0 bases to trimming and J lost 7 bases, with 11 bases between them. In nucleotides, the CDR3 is TGTGCCAGCAGCGTAGGGAGGGTGGGGAATGAGCAGTTCTTC. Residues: CASSVGRVGNEQFF.

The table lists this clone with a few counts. The CDR3 is CASSGTGGSYEQYF. In nucleotides, the CDR3 is TGTGCCAGCAGTGGGACAGGGGGCTCCTACGAGCAGTACTTC. The chain uses TRBV2 and TRBJ2-7; TRBD1 aligns across 10 bases. Germline assignment: CDR1 SNHLY and CDR2 FYNNEI. CDR3 length equals 14 residues. Losses at the gene ends were 4 bases for V and 0 bases for J; bases not matched to a gene: 0.

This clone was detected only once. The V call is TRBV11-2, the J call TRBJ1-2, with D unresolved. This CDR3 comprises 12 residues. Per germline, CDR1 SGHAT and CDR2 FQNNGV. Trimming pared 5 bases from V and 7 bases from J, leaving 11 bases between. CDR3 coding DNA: TGTGCCAGCAGCCGAAAGCTTAGTGGCTACACCTTC. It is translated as CASSRKLSGYTF.

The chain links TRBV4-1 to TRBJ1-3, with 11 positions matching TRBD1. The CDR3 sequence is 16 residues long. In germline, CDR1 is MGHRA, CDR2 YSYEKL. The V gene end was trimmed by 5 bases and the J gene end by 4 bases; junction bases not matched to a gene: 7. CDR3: CASSAGQGAGGNTIYF. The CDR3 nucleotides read TGCGCCAGCAGCGCAGGACAGGGGGCAGGGGGAAACACCATATATTTT.

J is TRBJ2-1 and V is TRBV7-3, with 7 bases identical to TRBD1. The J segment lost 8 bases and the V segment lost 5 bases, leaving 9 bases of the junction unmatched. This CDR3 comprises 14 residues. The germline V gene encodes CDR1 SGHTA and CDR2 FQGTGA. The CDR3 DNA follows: TGTGCCAGCAGCACCTACGACAGGGACGATGAGCAGTTCTTC. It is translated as CASSTYDRDDEQFF.

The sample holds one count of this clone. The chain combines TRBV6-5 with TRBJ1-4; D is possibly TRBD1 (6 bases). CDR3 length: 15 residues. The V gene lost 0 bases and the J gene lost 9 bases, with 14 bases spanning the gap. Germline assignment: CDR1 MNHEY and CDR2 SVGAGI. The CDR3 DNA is TGTGCCAGCAGTTACTCGGGTGGGCAGGGGAAAAAACTGTTTTTT. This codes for CASSYSGGQGKKLFF.

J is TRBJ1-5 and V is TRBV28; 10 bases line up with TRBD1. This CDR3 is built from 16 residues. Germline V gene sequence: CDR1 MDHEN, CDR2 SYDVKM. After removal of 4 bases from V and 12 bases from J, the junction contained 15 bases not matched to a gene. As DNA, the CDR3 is TGTGCCAGCAGTTCGCCACATGACAGGGGGCGAAATCTCCAGCATTTT. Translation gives CASSSPHDRGRNLQHF.

The CDR3 DNA sequence: TGCGCCAGCAGCGAAGGTACAGGGAACACTGAAGCTTTCTTT. Amino acids: CASSEGTGNTEAFF. The chain couples TRBV5-1 to TRBJ1-1; D possibly corresponds to TRBD1 (5 bases). There are 14 residues in the CDR3. V lost 4 bases, J lost 1 base, and 11 bases lay in between. CDR1 SGHRS and CDR2 YFSETQ come from the germline V gene. Based on the CDR3 plus reference TRBV5-1 and TRBJ1-1, the full variable domain is KAGVTQTPRYLIKTRGQQVTLSCSPISGHRSVSWYQQTPGQGLQFLFEYFSETQRNKGNFPGRFSGRQFSNSRSEMNVSTLELGDSALYLCASSEGTGNTEAFFGQGTRLTVV.

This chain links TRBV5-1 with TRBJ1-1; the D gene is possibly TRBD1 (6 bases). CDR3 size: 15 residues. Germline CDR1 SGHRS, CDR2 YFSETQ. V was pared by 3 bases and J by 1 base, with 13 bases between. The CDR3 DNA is TGCGCCAGCAGCTCGGGGGGCTCGAGGAACACTGAAGCTTTCTTT. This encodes CASSSGGSRNTEAFF.

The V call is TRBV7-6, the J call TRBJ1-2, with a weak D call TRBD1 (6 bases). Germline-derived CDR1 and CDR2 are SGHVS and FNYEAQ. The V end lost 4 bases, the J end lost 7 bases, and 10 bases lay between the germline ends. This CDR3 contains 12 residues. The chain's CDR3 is CASSSDRSGYTF. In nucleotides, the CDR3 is TGTGCCAGCAGCTCAGACAGGAGTGGCTACACCTTC.

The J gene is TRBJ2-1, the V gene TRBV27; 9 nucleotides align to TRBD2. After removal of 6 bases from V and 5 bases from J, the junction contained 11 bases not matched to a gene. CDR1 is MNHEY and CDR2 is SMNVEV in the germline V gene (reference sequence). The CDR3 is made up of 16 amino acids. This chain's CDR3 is CASSLLAGTVNNEQFF. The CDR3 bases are TGTGCCAGCAGCCTGCTAGCGGGAACAGTAAACAATGAGCAGTTCTTC.

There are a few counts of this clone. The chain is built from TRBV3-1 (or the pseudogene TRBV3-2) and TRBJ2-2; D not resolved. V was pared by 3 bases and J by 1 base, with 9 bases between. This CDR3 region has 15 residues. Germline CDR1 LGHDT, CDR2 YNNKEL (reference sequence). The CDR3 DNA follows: TGTGCCAGCAGCCATTTCGACTGGAACACCGGGGAGCTGTTTTTT. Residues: CASSHFDWNTGELFF.

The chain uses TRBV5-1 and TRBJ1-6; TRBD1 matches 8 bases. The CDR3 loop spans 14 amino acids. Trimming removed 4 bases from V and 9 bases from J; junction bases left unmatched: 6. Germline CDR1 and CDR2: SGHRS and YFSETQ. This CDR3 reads CASSLGQAVSPLHF. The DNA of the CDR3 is TGCGCCAGCAGCCTGGGACAGGCGGTTTCACCCCTCCACTTT.

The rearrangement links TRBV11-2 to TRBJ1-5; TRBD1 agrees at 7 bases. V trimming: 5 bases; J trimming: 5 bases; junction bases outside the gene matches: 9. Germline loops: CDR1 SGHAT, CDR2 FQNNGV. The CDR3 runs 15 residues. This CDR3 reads CASSPDRVGDQPQHF. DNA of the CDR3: TGTGCCAGCAGCCCAGACAGGGTTGGAGATCAGCCCCAGCATTTT.

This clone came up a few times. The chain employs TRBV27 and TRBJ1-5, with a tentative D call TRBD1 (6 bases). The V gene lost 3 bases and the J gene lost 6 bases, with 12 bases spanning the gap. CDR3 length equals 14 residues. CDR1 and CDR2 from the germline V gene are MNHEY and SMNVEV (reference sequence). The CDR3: CASSLYSQGQPQHF. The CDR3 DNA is TGTGCCAGCAGTTTGTACTCACAGGGTCAGCCCCAGCATTTT.

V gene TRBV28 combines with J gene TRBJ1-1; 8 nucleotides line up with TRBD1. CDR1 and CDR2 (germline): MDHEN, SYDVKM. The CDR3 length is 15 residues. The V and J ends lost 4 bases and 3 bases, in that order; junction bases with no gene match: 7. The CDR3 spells CASSSYRGMDTEAFF. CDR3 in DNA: TGTGCCAGCAGTTCCTACAGGGGGATGGACACTGAAGCTTTCTTT.

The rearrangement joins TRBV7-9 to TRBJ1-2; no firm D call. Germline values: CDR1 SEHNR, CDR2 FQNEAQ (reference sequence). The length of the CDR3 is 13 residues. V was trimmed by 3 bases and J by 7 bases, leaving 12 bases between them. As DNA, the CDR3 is TGTGCCAGCAGCTTTATCCGCGGAGGTGGCTACACCTTC. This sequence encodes CASSFIRGGGYTF.

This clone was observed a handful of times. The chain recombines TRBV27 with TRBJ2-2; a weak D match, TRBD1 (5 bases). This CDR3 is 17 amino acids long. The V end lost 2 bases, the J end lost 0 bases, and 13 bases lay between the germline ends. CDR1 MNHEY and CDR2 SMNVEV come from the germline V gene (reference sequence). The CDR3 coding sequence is TGTGCCAGCAGTTTAAGGAAGACAGCCTCGAACACCGGGGAGCTGTTTTTT. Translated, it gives CASSLRKTASNTGELFF.

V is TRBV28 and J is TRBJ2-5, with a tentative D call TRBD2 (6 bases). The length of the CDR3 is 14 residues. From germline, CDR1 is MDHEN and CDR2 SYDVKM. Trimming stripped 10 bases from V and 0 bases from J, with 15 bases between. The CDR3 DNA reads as TGTGCCACCATAGCGGAAATGTACCAAGAGACCCAGTACTTC. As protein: CATIAEMYQETQYF. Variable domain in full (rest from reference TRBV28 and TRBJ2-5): DVKVTQSSRYLVKRTGEKVFLECVQDMDHENMFWYRQDPGLGLRLIYFSYDVKMKEKGDIPEGYSVSREKKERFSLILESASTNQTSMYLCATIAEMYQETQYFGPGTRLLVL.

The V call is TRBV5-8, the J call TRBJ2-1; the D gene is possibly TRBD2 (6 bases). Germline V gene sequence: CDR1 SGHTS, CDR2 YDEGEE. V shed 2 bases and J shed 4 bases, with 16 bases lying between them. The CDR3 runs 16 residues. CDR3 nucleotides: TGTGCCAGCAGCTTCGGTCGGAGGGCCGAGTACAATGAGCAGTTCTTC. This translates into CASSFGRRAEYNEQFF.

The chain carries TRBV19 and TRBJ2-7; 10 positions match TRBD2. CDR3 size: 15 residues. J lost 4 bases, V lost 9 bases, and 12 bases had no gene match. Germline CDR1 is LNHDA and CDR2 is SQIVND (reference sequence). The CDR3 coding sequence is TGTGCCAGGAGAATATTAGCGGGAGGACTTTACGAGCAGTACTTC. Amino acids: CARRILAGGLYEQYF.

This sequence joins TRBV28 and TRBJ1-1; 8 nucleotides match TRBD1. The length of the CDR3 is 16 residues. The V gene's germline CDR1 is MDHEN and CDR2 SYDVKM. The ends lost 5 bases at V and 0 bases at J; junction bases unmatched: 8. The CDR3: CASSPGGRTVNTEAFF. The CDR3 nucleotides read TGTGCCAGCAGTCCAGGGGGCCGAACCGTGAACACTGAAGCTTTCTTT.

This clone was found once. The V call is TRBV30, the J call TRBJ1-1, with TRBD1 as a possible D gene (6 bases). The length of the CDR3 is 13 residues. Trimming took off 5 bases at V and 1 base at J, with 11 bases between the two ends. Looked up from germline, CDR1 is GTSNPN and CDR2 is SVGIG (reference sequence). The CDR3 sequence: CAWGVTGNTEAFF. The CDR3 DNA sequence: TGTGCCTGGGGGGTGACAGGGAACACTGAAGCTTTCTTT.